These 5 T cell receptor beta chains came from one sample sequenced in a study of T cells in localized non-small cell lung cancer. The table came from immunoSEQ multiplex PCR; TCRdb's copy has only in-frame clones and leaves some out. The table has around 80,000 clones, about 78% seen once; the top ten hold 15% to 20%. Sequenced here: PBMCs, sampled before any cancer treatment. The receptors derive from a man between 35 and 75 years old with stage II squamous cell lung carcinoma.

The CDR3 DNA reads as TGTGCCAGCTCACCACAACAAGAGACCCAGTACTTC. Translation: CASSPQQETQYF. This rearrangement joins TRBV18 to TRBJ2-5; D unclear. CDR3 size: 12 residues. The ends were cut back, 1 base at V and 2 bases at J, with 2 bases in the middle. Germline V CDR1 and CDR2: KGHSH, LQKENI.

This clone was detected a few times. The rearrangement joins TRBV6-6 to TRBJ2-2; the match to TRBD2 covers 10 bases. V lost 8 bases and J lost 4; bases outside the gene matches: 7. Germline V CDR1 and CDR2: MNHNY, SVGAGI (reference sequence). This CDR3 is built from 15 residues. CDR3 sequence: CASGSLAGATGELFF. In DNA form, the CDR3 reads TGTGCCAGCGGATCGCTAGCGGGAGCCACCGGGGAGCTGTTTTTT.

The V gene is TRBV23-1, the J gene TRBJ1-1, with 11 positions matching TRBD1. TRBV23-1 has ORF status, its function being uncertain. CDR3 size: 18 residues. V shed 6 bases, J shed 1 base, and the junction held 13 bases outside the gene matches. CDR3 nucleotide sequence: TGCGCCAGCAGCCCCACCCCTGGACAGGGGGCAAGGAACACTGAAGCTTTCTTT. As protein: CASSPTPGQGARNTEAFF.

The CDR3 protein is CASSLGLDGGYTF. In DNA, the CDR3 is TGTGCCAGCAGCTTAGGGCTAGATGGTGGCTACACCTTC. J is TRBJ1-2 and V is TRBV7-8; D ambiguous. CDR3 length: 13 residues. CDR1 SGHVS and CDR2 FQNEAQ come from the germline V gene. The ends were cut back, 1 base at V and 7 bases at J, with 10 bases in the middle.

The rearrangement links TRBV13 to TRBJ2-1; 8 nucleotides line up with TRBD1. V gave up 2 bases and J gave up 4 bases; unmatched junction bases: 1. The CDR3 totals 14 residues. Germline values: CDR1 PRHDT, CDR2 FYEKMQ (reference sequence). This CDR3 is CASSLQGAYNEQFF. The CDR3 DNA is TGTGCCAGCAGCTTACAGGGGGCGTACAATGAGCAGTTCTTC.